The next 25 T cell receptor beta chains were all read from a single sample in a study of blood T cell repertoires in COVID-19. The data were produced by immunoSEQ multiplex PCR, yet TCRdb's version contains in-frame clones alone and is incomplete. The table records about 430,000 clones, 70% to 90% of them present only once. Sequencing used peripheral blood. Source of these receptors: a man aged 18 to 29 with COVID-19, enrolled during active disease.

This rearrangement joins TRBV7-9 to TRBJ1-3; D is perhaps TRBD1 (6 bases). V was clipped by 4 bases and J by 0 bases, with 10 bases between them. The CDR3 extends over 15 amino acids. CDR1 SEHNR and CDR2 FQNEAQ come from the germline V gene (reference sequence). The CDR3 region has the DNA TGTGCCAGCAGCTCCGGACAGATCTCTGGAAACACCATATATTTT. Translating it yields CASSSGQISGNTIYF.

This rearrangement joins TRBV2 to TRBJ2-1; 10 nucleotides match TRBD1. With 8 bases clipped from V and 5 bases from J, the junction kept 3 bases outside the gene matches. CDR1 is SNHLY, CDR2 FYNNEI, per germline. The CDR3 length is 13 residues. The CDR3 coding sequence is TGTGCCAGCGGAGGACAGGGGGACAATGAGCAGTTCTTC. This codes for CASGGQGDNEQFF. The variable domain in full, with the rest retrieved from reference TRBV2 and TRBJ2-1, is EPEVTQTPSHQVTQMGQEVILRCVPISNHLYFYWYRQILGQKVEFLVSFYNNEISEKSEIFDDQFSVERPDGSNFTLKIRSTKLEDSAMYFCASGGQGDNEQFFGPGTRLTVL.

This chain joins TRBV7-2 and TRBJ2-7; 10 bases map to TRBD1. Germline V gene data show CDR1 as SGHTA and CDR2 as FQGNSA. The J segment lost 4 bases and the V segment lost 3 bases, leaving 6 bases of the junction unmatched. The CDR3 spans 15 residues. The CDR3, as DNA: TGTGCCAGCAGCTTTACGACAGGGGGCTGGTACGAGCAGTACTTC. Translation gives CASSFTTGGWYEQYF.

This chain links TRBV10-3 with TRBJ2-1; 13 bases line up with TRBD2. The CDR3 extends over 14 amino acids. CDR1 is ENHRY, CDR2 SYGVKD, per germline. V lost 0 bases, J lost 14 bases, and 4 bases stayed unmatched. Written as DNA, the CDR3 is TGTGCCATCAGTGAGTCGACTAGCGGGGGGCCGGAGTTCTTC. It yields the protein CAISESTSGGPEFF.

This sequence joins TRBV27 and TRBJ1-1, with a weak D call TRBD1 (6 bases). V was trimmed by 3 bases and J by 3 bases, leaving 11 bases between them. Germline V gives CDR1 MNHEY, CDR2 SMNVEV (reference sequence). The CDR3 is 14 amino acids. This chain's CDR3 is CASSFKQGHTEAFF. Written as DNA, the CDR3 is TGTGCCAGCAGTTTCAAACAGGGTCACACTGAAGCTTTCTTT.

The chain couples TRBV4-1 to TRBJ1-1; no firm D call. The V gene lost 4 bases and the J gene lost 0 bases, with 18 bases spanning the gap. This CDR3 comprises 17 residues. Germline lookup yields CDR1 MGHRA and CDR2 YSYEKL. The CDR3 region has the DNA TGCGCCAGCAGCCTCTCACCCATGACACAACTGAACACTGAAGCTTTCTTT. Its translation is CASSLSPMTQLNTEAFF.

The chain carries TRBV9 and TRBJ1-3; D unclear. Trimming cost V 3 bases and J 2 bases, with 12 bases left between them. CDR3 size: 15 residues. Germline CDR1 is SGDLS and CDR2 is YYNGEE. CDR3 in DNA: TGTGCCAGCAGCGAATTTGGGCCGGCTGGAAACACCATATATTTT. Encoded protein: CASSEFGPAGNTIYF.

The chain has TRBV6-2 or TRBV6-3 and TRBJ2-3; 9 nucleotides align to TRBD1. After removal of 2 bases from V and 1 base from J, the junction contained 7 bases not matched to a gene. CDR1 and CDR2 from the germline V gene are MNHEY and SVGEGT. This CDR3 is built from 17 residues. The CDR3 region is CASSYGTGRGGTDTQYF. The CDR3 DNA is TGTGCCAGCAGTTACGGGACAGGGAGGGGTGGCACAGATACGCAGTATTTT.

This rearrangement joins TRBV5-4 to TRBJ2-1; TRBD1 aligns across 8 bases. CDR1 is SGHNT and CDR2 is YYREEE in the germline V gene (reference sequence). V lost 4 bases, J lost 8 bases, and 5 bases stayed unmatched. The CDR3 runs 13 residues. In DNA, the CDR3 is TGTGCCAGCAGCCCCCCGACAGGGGATGAGCAGTTCTTC. It is translated as CASSPPTGDEQFF.

The chain links TRBV6-7 to TRBJ2-2; 7 bases are a match to TRBD1. TRBV6-7 is identified as an open reading frame with a role that is uncertain. This CDR3 has 14 amino acids. The V gene end was trimmed by 5 bases and the J gene end by 3 bases; junction bases not matched to a gene: 3. CDR3 amino acids: CASSHDRDTGELFF. DNA of the CDR3: TGTGCCAGCAGTCACGACAGGGACACCGGGGAGCTGTTTTTT.

V is TRBV5-1 and J is TRBJ2-1; D remains unclear. CDR1 is SGHRS and CDR2 is YFSETQ in the germline V gene. This CDR3 has 14 residues. The germline V and J ends were trimmed by 5 bases and 8 bases, with 17 bases remaining between them. The CDR3 region has the DNA TGCGCCAGCAGACCTCTGTACCGCGGCGATGAGCAGTTCTTC. Residues: CASRPLYRGDEQFF. Full variable domain (outside the CDR3, taken from reference TRBV5-1 and TRBJ2-1): KAGVTQTPRYLIKTRGQQVTLSCSPISGHRSVSWYQQTPGQGLQFLFEYFSETQRNKGNFPGRFSGRQFSNSRSEMNVSTLELGDSALYLCASRPLYRGDEQFFGPGTRLTVL.

The J gene is TRBJ2-3, the V gene TRBV5-1, with a tentative D call TRBD2 (5 bases). This CDR3 contains 15 residues. Germline V gives CDR1 SGHRS, CDR2 YFSETQ. V shed 3 bases and J shed 1 base, with 12 bases lying between them. Here the CDR3 DNA reads TGCGCCAGCAGCTGGAATAGCGAGGGCACAGATACGCAGTATTTT. Encoded protein: CASSWNSEGTDTQYF.

This chain joins TRBV7-9 and TRBJ2-1; tentatively, D is TRBD2 (5 bases). CDR3 length: 14 residues. Germline CDR1 and CDR2: SEHNR and FQNEAQ (reference sequence). Trimming left V 7 bases short and J 7 bases short, with 17 bases between. CDR3 nucleotide sequence: TGTGCCAGCACCTCAGGACTGGTAGGGAATGAGCAGTTCTTC. Translation gives CASTSGLVGNEQFF.

The V gene is TRBV19, the J gene TRBJ1-5; maybe TRBD1 (5 bases). CDR3 length equals 15 residues. V was trimmed by 3 bases and J by 4 bases, leaving 13 bases between them. Per the germline V gene, CDR1 is LNHDA and CDR2 is SQIVND (reference sequence). CDR3 amino acids: CASSMGRRFNQPQHF. CDR3 sequence (DNA): TGTGCCAGTAGTATGGGGCGGCGATTTAATCAGCCCCAGCATTTT.

The chain has TRBV5-6 and TRBJ2-3; D uncertain. CDR3 length: 15 amino acids. The germline V gene encodes CDR1 SGHDT and CDR2 YYEEEE. V gave up 2 bases and J gave up 0 bases, with 10 bases separating them. The CDR3 reads CASSLASISTDTQYF. The CDR3 coding sequence is TGTGCCAGCAGCTTAGCCTCGATAAGCACAGATACGCAGTATTTT.

This chain links TRBV2 with TRBJ2-3; the D gene is possibly TRBD2 (5 bases). This CDR3 region has 13 residues. Trimming cost V 2 bases and J 10 bases, with 13 bases left between them. Germline V CDR1 and CDR2: SNHLY, FYNNEI. CDR3 sequence reads: CASSESGLRAQYF. The CDR3 DNA reads as TGTGCCAGCAGTGAAAGCGGCCTTAGGGCGCAGTATTTT.

V usage is TRBV6-1 and J usage is TRBJ1-5; a possible D gene is TRBD1 (5 bases). The V and J ends lost 3 bases and 1 base respectively, with 10 bases between them. CDR1 and CDR2 (germline): MNHNS, SASEGT. The CDR3 runs 15 residues. CDR3 protein: CASSDAGRSNQPQHF. CDR3 in DNA: TGTGCCAGCAGTGATGCAGGGAGGAGCAATCAGCCCCAGCATTTT.

J is TRBJ2-3 and V is TRBV9; D not resolved. CDR1 is SGDLS and CDR2 is YYNGEE in the germline V gene. The V end was cut by 4 bases, the J end by 0 bases, with 12 bases between. The CDR3 runs 15 residues. The CDR3 DNA reads TGTGCCAGCAGCCCGTCGTCCGTCAGCACAGATACGCAGTATTTT. It specifies CASSPSSVSTDTQYF.

The chain has TRBV5-1 and TRBJ1-1; D gene unclear. The CDR3 is 14 residues long. The V gene's germline CDR1 is SGHRS and CDR2 YFSETQ. The V gene lost 1 base and the J gene lost 0 bases, with 7 bases spanning the gap. CDR3 coding DNA: TGCGCCAGCAGCTTGTGGACTGTGAACACTGAAGCTTTCTTT. Translated, it gives CASSLWTVNTEAFF. The full variable domain, in which reference TRBV5-1 and TRBJ1-1 provide the parts outside the CDR3, is KAGVTQTPRYLIKTRGQQVTLSCSPISGHRSVSWYQQTPGQGLQFLFEYFSETQRNKGNFPGRFSGRQFSNSRSEMNVSTLELGDSALYLCASSLWTVNTEAFFGQGTRLTVV.

The rearrangement joins TRBV29-1 to TRBJ2-7; 9 bases match TRBD1. CDR3 length equals 14 residues. CDR1 and CDR2 (germline): SQVTM, ANQGSEA. V lost 7 bases, J lost 2 bases, and 9 bases stayed unmatched. The CDR3 coding sequence is TGCAGCGCCACCCCGGGACAGGGTACCTACGAGCAGTACTTC. This encodes CSATPGQGTYEQYF.

The gene calls are TRBV12-3 or TRBV12-4 and TRBJ2-4; weak D call: TRBD1 (5 bases). The V end was cut by 4 bases, the J end by 6 bases, with 7 bases between. The CDR3 consists of 12 residues. CDR3 sequence (DNA): TGTGCCAGCAGTTCGACAGCAAACATTCAGTACTTC. Protein sequence: CASSSTANIQYF.

The chain employs TRBV11-2 and TRBJ1-6; 7 nucleotides agree with TRBD1. The CDR3 extends over 15 amino acids. The V segment lost 0 bases and the J segment 9 bases; nucleotides outside the gene matches: 5. Germline assignment: CDR1 SGHAT and CDR2 FQNNGV. CDR3 sequence reads: CASSLDPAGGSPLHF. For the CDR3, the DNA is TGTGCCAGCAGCTTAGATCCGGCAGGGGGTTCACCCCTCCACTTT.

The CDR3 DNA reads TGTGCCAGCAGTGAGGGACAGAACCAAGAGACCCAGTACTTC. This sequence encodes CASSEGQNQETQYF. V gene TRBV2 combines with J gene TRBJ2-5, with 7 nucleotides matching TRBD1. The CDR3 length is 14 residues. V lost 3 bases and J lost 0; bases outside the gene matches: 1. Germline V CDR1 and CDR2: SNHLY, FYNNEI.

The chain recombines TRBV7-8 with TRBJ2-1; 7 nucleotides match TRBD1. Germline V lookup: CDR1 SGHVS, CDR2 FQNEAQ. The CDR3 loop spans 12 amino acids. The V gene end was trimmed by 1 base and the J gene end by 14 bases; junction bases not matched to a gene: 5. The CDR3 DNA reads TGTGCCAGCAGCTTAGGACAGGGAGAGGAGTTCTTC. Its translation is CASSLGQGEEFF.

The chain couples TRBV15 to TRBJ2-2, with a tentative D call TRBD2 (6 bases). Trimming cost V 6 bases and J 10 bases, with 18 bases left between them. The CDR3 contains 14 residues. The germline CDR1 and CDR2 sequences are LNHNV and YYDKDF (reference sequence). The CDR3 is CATSNGWRGLELFF. In DNA form, the CDR3 reads TGTGCCACCAGTAACGGGTGGAGGGGTTTGGAGCTGTTTTTT.